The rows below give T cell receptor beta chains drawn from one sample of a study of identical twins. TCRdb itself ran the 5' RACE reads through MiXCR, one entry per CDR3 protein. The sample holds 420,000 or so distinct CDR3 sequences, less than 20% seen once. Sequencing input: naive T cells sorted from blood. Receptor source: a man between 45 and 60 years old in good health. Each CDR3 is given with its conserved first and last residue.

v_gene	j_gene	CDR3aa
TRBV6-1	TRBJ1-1	CASSELGSTEAFF
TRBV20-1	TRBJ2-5	CSARGLAGRLEETQYF
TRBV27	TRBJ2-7	CASSFQPGAYKQYF
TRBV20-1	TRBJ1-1	CSASDGEAAEAFF
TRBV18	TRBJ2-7	CASSPGLPDVEQYF
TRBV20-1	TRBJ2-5	CSARGRTGRETQYF
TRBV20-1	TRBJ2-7	CSPFRGRADEQYF
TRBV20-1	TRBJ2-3	CSARARLADTQYF
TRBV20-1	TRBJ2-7	CSARDPAGGPEQYF
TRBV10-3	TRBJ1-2	CAISELAGMNYGYTF
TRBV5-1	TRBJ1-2	CASSLAQPANYGYTF
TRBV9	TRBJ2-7	CASSVAGAPSYEQYF
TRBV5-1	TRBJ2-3	CASSWGWDRDTDTQYF
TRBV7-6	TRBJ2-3	CASSSLRSTGGYTDTQYF
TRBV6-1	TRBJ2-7	CASSQLATPSYEQYF
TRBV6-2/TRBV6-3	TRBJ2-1	CASSYVGQFYGEQFF
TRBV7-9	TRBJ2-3	CASRSGMAGAAGTQYF
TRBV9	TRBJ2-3	CASRNTQYF
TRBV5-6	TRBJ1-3	CASSLALRRSGNTIYF
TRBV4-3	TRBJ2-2	CASSIRGGSGTGELFF
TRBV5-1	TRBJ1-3	CASSYEGGSSGNTIYF
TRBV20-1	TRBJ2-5	CSACSLQGAGETQYF
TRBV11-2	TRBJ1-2	CASSLVSTGSDGYTF
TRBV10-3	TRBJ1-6	CAIRTGGAGNSPLHF
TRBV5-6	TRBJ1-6	CASSGGTVGYSPLHF
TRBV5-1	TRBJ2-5	CASRPGQNQETQYF
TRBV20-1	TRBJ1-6	CSARTGTGYSPLHF
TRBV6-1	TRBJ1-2	CASSKGWGYGYTF
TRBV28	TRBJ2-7	CASSLGDLYEQYF
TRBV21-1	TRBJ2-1	CASSCWDNEQFF
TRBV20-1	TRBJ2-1	CSARFLAGGSYNEQFF
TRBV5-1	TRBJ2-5	CASSRNGQIFQETQYF
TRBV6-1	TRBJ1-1	CASSSPRAGLNTEAFF
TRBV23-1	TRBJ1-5	CASSHLQGNQPQHF
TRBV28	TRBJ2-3	CASSWGLSTDTQYF
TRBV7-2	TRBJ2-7	CASSLGRSSGRVYEQYF
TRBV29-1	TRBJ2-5	CSVAGRGQETQYF
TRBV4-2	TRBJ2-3	CASSQDVGLGTDTQYF
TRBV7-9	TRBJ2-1	CASSAMGSIKYNEQFF
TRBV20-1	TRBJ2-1	CSARDQTNPDNEQFF
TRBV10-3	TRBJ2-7	CGRTAGVAEQYF
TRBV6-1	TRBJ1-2	CASRQPEGDGYTF
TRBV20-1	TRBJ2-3	CSARDGLAGWVRTDTQYF
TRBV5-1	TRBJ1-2	CASEKEKGTGYTF
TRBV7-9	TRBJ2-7	CASSLKPVAGGSDEQYF
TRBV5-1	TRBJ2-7	CASSFGQTYEQYF
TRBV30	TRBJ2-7	CAWSEGAIRYEQYF
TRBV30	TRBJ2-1	CAWREGTSGAYNEQFF
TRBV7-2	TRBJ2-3	CASSHTRLAGDTDTQYF
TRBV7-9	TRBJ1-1	CASSFGWGTEAFF
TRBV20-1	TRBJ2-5	CSAPSEGETQYF
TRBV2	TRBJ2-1	CAVGTTNSYNEQFF
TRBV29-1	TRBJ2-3	CSVEGSAHTDTQYF
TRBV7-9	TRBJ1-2	CASSPSGGTLYGYTF
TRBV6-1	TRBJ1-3	CASRRKQGFAGNTIYF